This TCR beta chain was recovered during a study of human T cells and chemical hapten exposure. Time point described: patch test 1, 2 weeks after DPC sensitization. Stated treatment: therapeutic diphenylcyclopropenone sensitization with weekly scalp DPC. Researchers sampled blood before each patch test went on. CDR1 and CDR2 (germline): SEHNR, FQNEAQ (reference sequence). Trimming stripped 5 bases from V and 2 bases from J, with 11 bases between. The CDR3 is 14 amino acids. TCRdb re-analysed the RACE reads in MiXCR, keeping a single row per CDR3 protein. The data hold about 340,000 distinct CDR3 sequences, with roughly 6.9% observed a single time. This clonotype appeared a few times.

This sequence was found in a woman under 30 with alopecia areata. Some clones in this sample may be carry-over from other donors' samples. Source: whole blood, taken in connection with sensitization to the hapten diphenylcyclopropenone (DPC). The chain joins TRBV7-9 to TRBJ2-3; weak D call: TRBD1 (6 bases). The CDR3: CASSRTESTDTQYF. The CDR3, as DNA: TGTGCCAGCAGCCGGACAGAATCCACAGATACGCAGTATTTT.